A selection of T cell receptor beta chains follows, all from one sample in a study of T-cell reconstitution after alpha-beta-depleted transplantation in children. Each CDR3 protein gets one entry after TCRdb re-called the PCR reads with MiXCR. The table has approximately 70,000 distinct CDR3 sequences, roughly 5.2% seen once. The specimen comprised PBMCs, mostly from graft donor cells, sampled 180 days after TCRalphabeta/CD19-depleted stem cell transplant. The source is a boy in the first two years of life who had a stem cell transplant for acute myeloid leukemia, so the T cells may come from the graft donor. The CDR3 runs from the conserved cysteine through the conserved F or W. A D gene is named only where the DNA matches it firmly. Size values are once, few and many counts, or a class for expanded clones, and some rows have none.

clone_size: many
d_call: TRBD1
j_call: TRBJ2-7
v_call: TRBV20-1
cdr3_nt: TGCAGTGCTAGAGACGTCCGGGACAGTTACTCCTACGAGCAGTACTTC
cdr3_aa: CSARDVRDSYSYEQYF

clone_size: few
d_call: .
j_call: TRBJ1-1
v_call: TRBV18
cdr3_nt: TGTGCCAGCTCAAAGGGCACTGAAGCTTTCTTT
cdr3_aa: CASSKGTEAFF

clone_size: many
d_call: TRBD1
j_call: TRBJ2-7
v_call: TRBV5-1
cdr3_nt: TGCGCCAGCAGCCCCCGACAGGGAAGTGTGGCCTACGAGCAGTACTTC
cdr3_aa: CASSPRQGSVAYEQYF

clone_size: many
d_call: .
j_call: TRBJ1-1
v_call: TRBV7-2
cdr3_nt: TGTGCCAGCAGCTTAGGTCGTCGCCCTGAAGCTTTCTTT
cdr3_aa: CASSLGRRPEAFF

clone_size: many
d_call: .
j_call: TRBJ1-1
v_call: TRBV12-3/TRBV12-4
cdr3_nt: TGTGCCAGCAGTTTTCAGGGTTTGTCCACTGAAGCTTTCTTT
cdr3_aa: CASSFQGLSTEAFF

clone_size: many
d_call: .
j_call: TRBJ1-2
v_call: TRBV12-3/TRBV12-4
cdr3_nt: TGTGCCAGCAGCCTGGGACCAAAGACCGGCTACACCTTC
cdr3_aa: CASSLGPKTGYTF

clone_size: many
d_call: TRBD1
j_call: TRBJ2-7
v_call: TRBV29-1
cdr3_nt: TGCAGCGTTGGGGACAGGGGTCAGTACGAGCAGTACTTC
cdr3_aa: CSVGDRGQYEQYF

clone_size: many
d_call: .
j_call: TRBJ1-2
v_call: TRBV28
cdr3_nt: TGTGCCAGCAGTTTTAGCCTCTATGGCTACACCTTC
cdr3_aa: CASSFSLYGYTF

clone_size: many
d_call: TRBD2
j_call: TRBJ2-1
v_call: TRBV5-8
cdr3_nt: TGTGCCAGCAGCCCTCCCAAGTTAGCGGGGGGGATTTACAATGAGCAGTTCTTC
cdr3_aa: CASSPPKLAGGIYNEQFF

clone_size: many
d_call: .
j_call: TRBJ1-2
v_call: TRBV7-9
cdr3_nt: TGTGCCAGCAGCTTAGTGGGGGCGAGAGCTAACTATGGCTACACCTTC
cdr3_aa: CASSLVGARANYGYTF

clone_size: many
d_call: TRBD2
j_call: TRBJ2-5
v_call: TRBV5-1
cdr3_nt: TGCGCCAGCAGCTTGGTAGGGCTAGCGGACCAAGAGACCCAGTACTTC
cdr3_aa: CASSLVGLADQETQYF

clone_size: many
d_call: TRBD2
j_call: TRBJ2-3
v_call: TRBV11-1
cdr3_nt: TGTGCCAGCAGCTTGGTGGCGGGGGGCTCCTTGAGCACAGATACGCAGTATTTT
cdr3_aa: CASSLVAGGSLSTDTQYF

clone_size: many
d_call: .
j_call: TRBJ1-1
v_call: TRBV12-3/TRBV12-4
cdr3_nt: TGTGCCAGCAGTCGACTGACTGGAGATGGCACTGAAGCTTTCTTT
cdr3_aa: CASSRLTGDGTEAFF

clone_size: many
d_call: TRBD1
j_call: TRBJ2-1
v_call: TRBV12-3/TRBV12-4
cdr3_nt: TGTGCCAGCAGTCTCACAGGACAGGCTCAGTTCTTC
cdr3_aa: CASSLTGQAQFF

clone_size: many
d_call: TRBD1
j_call: TRBJ2-5
v_call: TRBV30
cdr3_nt: TGTGCCTGGAGTTCTTCAAGGACAGGGGTAGAGACCCAGTACTTC
cdr3_aa: CAWSSSRTGVETQYF

clone_size: many
d_call: TRBD1
j_call: TRBJ1-2
v_call: TRBV5-1
cdr3_nt: TGCGCCAGCAGCTTGGTAGGCGGGATCTCCTCTCTGGGACAGGGAGCTGGCTACACCTTC
cdr3_aa: CASSLVGGISSLGQGAGYTF

clone_size: many
d_call: .
j_call: TRBJ2-5
v_call: TRBV12-3/TRBV12-4
cdr3_nt: TGTGCCAGCACAAGTAGGGGACCAAGGAACGAGACCCAGTACTTC
cdr3_aa: CASTSRGPRNETQYF

clone_size: many
d_call: .
j_call: TRBJ2-3
v_call: TRBV12-3/TRBV12-4
cdr3_nt: TGTGCCAGCAGTTTACCCGGGACTCCGGTCACAGATACGCAGTATTTT
cdr3_aa: CASSLPGTPVTDTQYF

clone_size: .
d_call: .
j_call: TRBJ1-5
v_call: TRBV30
cdr3_nt: TGTGCCTGGAGCAAGATGTATGGGGGCAATCAGCCCCAGCATTTT
cdr3_aa: CAWSKMYGGNQPQHF

clone_size: few
d_call: .
j_call: TRBJ1-1
v_call: TRBV6-1
cdr3_nt: TGTGCCAGCAGTGAGGTTCCCGGGACATTGAACACTGAAGCTTTCTTT
cdr3_aa: CASSEVPGTLNTEAFF

clone_size: many
d_call: .
j_call: TRBJ2-1
v_call: TRBV5-1
cdr3_nt: TGCGCCAGCAGCTGGGGGGGCGGGTCCAATGAGCAGTTCTTC
cdr3_aa: CASSWGGGSNEQFF

clone_size: many
d_call: TRBD1
j_call: TRBJ2-5
v_call: TRBV19
cdr3_nt: TGTGCCAGTAGTCTTCGGACAGGGCAAGAAGAGACCCAGTACTTC
cdr3_aa: CASSLRTGQEETQYF

clone_size: many
d_call: .
j_call: TRBJ1-1
v_call: TRBV4-3
cdr3_nt: TGCGCCAGCCAACCGGACAGACGGAACACTGAAGCTTTCTTT
cdr3_aa: CASQPDRRNTEAFF

clone_size: many
d_call: TRBD2
j_call: TRBJ2-1
v_call: TRBV6-5
cdr3_nt: TGTGCCAGCAGTTACCGACTAGCGGGGTTCCTCCATGAGCAGTTCTTC
cdr3_aa: CASSYRLAGFLHEQFF

clone_size: .
d_call: TRBD1
j_call: TRBJ2-3
v_call: TRBV7-9
cdr3_nt: TGTGCCAGCAGCGCAACCGGGACAGGGTATGAAGATACGCAGTATTTT
cdr3_aa: CASSATGTGYEDTQYF

clone_size: many
d_call: .
j_call: TRBJ2-2
v_call: TRBV5-1
cdr3_nt: TGCGCCAGCAGCTTGGGGCTGGCGAACACCGGGGAGCTGTTTTTT
cdr3_aa: CASSLGLANTGELFF

clone_size: many
d_call: .
j_call: TRBJ2-7
v_call: TRBV7-2
cdr3_nt: TGTGCCAGCAGCTTAGGGCTGCTGACCTACGAGCAGTACTTC
cdr3_aa: CASSLGLLTYEQYF

clone_size: many
d_call: .
j_call: TRBJ1-1
v_call: TRBV5-1
cdr3_nt: TGCGCCAGCAGCTTGATTATGGGAAACACTGAAGCTTTCTTT
cdr3_aa: CASSLIMGNTEAFF

clone_size: many
d_call: TRBD1
j_call: TRBJ1-5
v_call: TRBV19
cdr3_nt: TGTGCCAGTAGTATTAGAAGGGGGCAGAATCAGCCCCAGCATTTT
cdr3_aa: CASSIRRGQNQPQHF